This T cell receptor beta chain was identified in a study of T cell responses to AZD1222 COVID-19 vaccine. The CDR3 length is 14 residues. The V end was cut by 3 bases, the J end by 2 bases, with 11 bases between. CDR1 and CDR2 (germline): MDHEN, SYDVKM. As concerns this clone: Its antigen is not known.

Sequencing used immunoSEQ multiplex PCR; TCRdb keeps in-frame clones, though not all of them. The repertoire includes 150,000 to 180,000 clones, 90% of them detected once, and less than 2% sits in the top ten. Regarding the study as a whole: Baseline serology detected seropositivity in only a handful of AZD1222 recipients. Nearly half of spike-specific TCRs reportedly target unmutated variant regions.

The chain has TRBV28 and TRBJ2-7; a possible D gene is TRBD1 (5 bases). This TCR came from an adult in good health. The source material was peripheral blood, sampled on day 0 of AZD1222 vaccination. CDR3 sequence: CASSLTDIPYEQYF. The CDR3 region has the DNA TGTGCCAGCAGTTTGACGGACATACCCTACGAGCAGTACTTC.